This T cell receptor beta chain comes out of a study of STAT5B mutations in CD4+ large granular lymphocyte leukemia. Study summary: Among healthy donors, a particular HLA allele went with more CDR3 'QG' motifs. Study-level findings and limits: Main leukemic clonotypes were patient-specific, but roughly 23% appeared at low frequency elsewhere. Top patient clones used TRBV06 genes more often: 8/27 versus 2/35 in controls.

Original methodology: Productive clonotypes were detectable down to 2.59 x 10-5 frequency. TCRdb's copy holds only in-frame clones and misses some; the assay was immunoSEQ multiplex PCR. V, J and clone size are those of that table, while D and trimming were read from the DNA. The sample records 35,000 to 40,000 clones, around 72% being singletons. This CDR3 is built from 15 residues. This clone occurred a few times. Its antigen is undetermined. Sequencing used CD4+ T cells from blood buffy coats. This clonotype originated in a human donor in good health. The chain uses TRBV21-1 and TRBJ1-4; the listed D gene, TRBD1, was not tested against the DNA. TRBV21-1 is labeled a pseudogene. CDR3 nucleotide sequence: TGTGCCAGCAGCAGGGACAGGCCCGCGAATGAAAAACTGTTTTTT. This gives the protein CASSRDRPANEKLFF.